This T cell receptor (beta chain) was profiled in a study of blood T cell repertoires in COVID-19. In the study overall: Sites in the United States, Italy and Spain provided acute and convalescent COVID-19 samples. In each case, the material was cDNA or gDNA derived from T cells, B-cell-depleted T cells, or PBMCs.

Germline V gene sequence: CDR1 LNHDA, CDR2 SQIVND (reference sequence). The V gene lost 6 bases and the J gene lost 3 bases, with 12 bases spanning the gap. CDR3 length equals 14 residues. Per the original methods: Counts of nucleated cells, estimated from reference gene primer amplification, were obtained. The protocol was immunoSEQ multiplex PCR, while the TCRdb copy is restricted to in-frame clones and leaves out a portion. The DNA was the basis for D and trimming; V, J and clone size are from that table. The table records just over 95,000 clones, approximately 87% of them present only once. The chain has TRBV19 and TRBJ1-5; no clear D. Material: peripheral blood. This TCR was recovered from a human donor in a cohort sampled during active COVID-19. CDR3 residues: CASRAGLTNQPQHF. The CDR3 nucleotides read TGTGCCAGTAGGGCCGGACTGACCAATCAGCCCCAGCATTTT.